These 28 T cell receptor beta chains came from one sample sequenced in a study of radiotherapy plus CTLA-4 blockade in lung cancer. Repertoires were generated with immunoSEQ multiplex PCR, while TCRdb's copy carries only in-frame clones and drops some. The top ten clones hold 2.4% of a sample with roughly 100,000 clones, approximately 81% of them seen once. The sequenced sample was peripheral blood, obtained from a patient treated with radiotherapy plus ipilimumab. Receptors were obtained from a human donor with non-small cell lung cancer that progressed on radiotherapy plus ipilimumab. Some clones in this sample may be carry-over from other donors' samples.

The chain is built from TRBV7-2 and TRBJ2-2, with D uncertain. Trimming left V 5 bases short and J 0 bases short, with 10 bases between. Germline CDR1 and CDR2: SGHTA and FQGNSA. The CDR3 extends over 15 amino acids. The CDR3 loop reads CASSLHVPNTGELFF. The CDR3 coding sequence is TGTGCCAGCAGCCTCCACGTTCCGAACACCGGGGAGCTGTTTTTT.

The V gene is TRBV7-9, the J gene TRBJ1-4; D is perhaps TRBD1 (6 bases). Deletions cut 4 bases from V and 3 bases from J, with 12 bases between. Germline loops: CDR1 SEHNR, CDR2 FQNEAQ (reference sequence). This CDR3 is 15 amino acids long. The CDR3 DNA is TGTGCCAGCAGCTCTGGACAGCAGTCTAATGAAAAACTGTTTTTT. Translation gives CASSSGQQSNEKLFF.

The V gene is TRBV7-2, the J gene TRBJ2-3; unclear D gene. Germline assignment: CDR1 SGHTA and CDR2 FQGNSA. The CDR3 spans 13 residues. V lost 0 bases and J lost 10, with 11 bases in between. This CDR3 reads CASSLAGPVAQYF. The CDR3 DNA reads TGTGCCAGCAGCTTAGCCGGACCTGTTGCGCAGTATTTT.

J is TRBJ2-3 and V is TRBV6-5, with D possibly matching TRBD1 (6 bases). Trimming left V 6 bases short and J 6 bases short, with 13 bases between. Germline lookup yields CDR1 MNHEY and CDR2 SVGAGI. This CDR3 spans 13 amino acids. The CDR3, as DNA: TGTGCCAGCAGACGACAGGAGGAGGATACGCAGTATTTT. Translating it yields CASRRQEEDTQYF.

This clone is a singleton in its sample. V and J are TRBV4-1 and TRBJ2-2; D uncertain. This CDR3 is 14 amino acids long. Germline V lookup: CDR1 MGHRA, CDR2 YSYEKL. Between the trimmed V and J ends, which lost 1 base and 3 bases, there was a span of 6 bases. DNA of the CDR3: TGCGCCAGCAGCCAAGGCAGGTACACCGGGGAGCTGTTTTTT. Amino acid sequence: CASSQGRYTGELFF.

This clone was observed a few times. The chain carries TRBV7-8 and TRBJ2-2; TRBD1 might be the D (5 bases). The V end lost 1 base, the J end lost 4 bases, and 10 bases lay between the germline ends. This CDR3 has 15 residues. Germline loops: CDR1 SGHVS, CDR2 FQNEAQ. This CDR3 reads CASSLEWGSTGELFF. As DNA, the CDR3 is TGTGCCAGCAGCTTAGAGTGGGGCAGCACCGGGGAGCTGTTTTTT.

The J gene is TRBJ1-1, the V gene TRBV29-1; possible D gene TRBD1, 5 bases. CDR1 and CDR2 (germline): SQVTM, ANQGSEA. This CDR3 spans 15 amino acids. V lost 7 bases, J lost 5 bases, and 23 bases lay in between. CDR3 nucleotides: TGCAGCGCCGGAGGAGGTGGGGCCCGGAGGACTGAAGCTTTCTTT. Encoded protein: CSAGGGGARRTEAFF.

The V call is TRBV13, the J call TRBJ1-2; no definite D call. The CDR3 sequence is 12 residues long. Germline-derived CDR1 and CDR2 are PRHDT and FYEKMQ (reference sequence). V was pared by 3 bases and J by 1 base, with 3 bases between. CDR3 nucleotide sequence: TGTGCCAGCAGCTTGGTTAACTATGGCTACACCTTC. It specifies CASSLVNYGYTF.

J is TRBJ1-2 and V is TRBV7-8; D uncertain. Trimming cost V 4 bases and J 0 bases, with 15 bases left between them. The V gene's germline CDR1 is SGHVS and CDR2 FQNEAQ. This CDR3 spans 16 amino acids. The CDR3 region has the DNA TGTGCCAGCAGCTGGCCTCCGGGCGGCTCTAACTATGGCTACACCTTC. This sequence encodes CASSWPPGGSNYGYTF. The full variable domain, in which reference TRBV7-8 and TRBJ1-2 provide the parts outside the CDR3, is GAGVSQSPRYKVAKRGQDVALRCDPISGHVSLFWYQQALGQGPEFLTYFQNEAQLDKSGLPSDRFFAERPEGSVSTLKIQRTQQEDSAVYLCASSWPPGGSNYGYTFGSGTRLTVV.

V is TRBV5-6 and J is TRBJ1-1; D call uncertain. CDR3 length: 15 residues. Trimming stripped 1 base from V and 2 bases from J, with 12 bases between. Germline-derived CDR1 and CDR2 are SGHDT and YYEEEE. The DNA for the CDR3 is TGTGCCAGCAGCTTGATCGGCAGACAAAACACTGAAGCTTTCTTT. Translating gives CASSLIGRQNTEAFF. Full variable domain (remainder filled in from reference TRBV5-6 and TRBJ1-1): DAGVTQSPTHLIKTRGQQVTLRCSPKSGHDTVSWYQQALGQGPQFIFQYYEEEERQRGNFPDRFSGHQFPNYSSELNVNALLLGDSALYLCASSLIGRQNTEAFFGQGTRLTVV.

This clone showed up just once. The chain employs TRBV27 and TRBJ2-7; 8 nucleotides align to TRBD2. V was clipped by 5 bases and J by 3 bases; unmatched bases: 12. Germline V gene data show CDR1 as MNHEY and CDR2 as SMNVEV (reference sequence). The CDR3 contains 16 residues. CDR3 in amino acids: CASSLGVSGARYEQYF. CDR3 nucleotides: TGTGCCAGCAGTCTAGGGGTTAGCGGGGCCCGCTACGAGCAGTACTTC.

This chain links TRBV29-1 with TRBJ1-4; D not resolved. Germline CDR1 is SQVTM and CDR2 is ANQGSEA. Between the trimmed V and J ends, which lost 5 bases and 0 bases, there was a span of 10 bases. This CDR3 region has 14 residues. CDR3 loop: CSVLEVSTNEKLFF. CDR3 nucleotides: TGCAGCGTTCTGGAGGTCTCAACTAATGAAAAACTGTTTTTT.

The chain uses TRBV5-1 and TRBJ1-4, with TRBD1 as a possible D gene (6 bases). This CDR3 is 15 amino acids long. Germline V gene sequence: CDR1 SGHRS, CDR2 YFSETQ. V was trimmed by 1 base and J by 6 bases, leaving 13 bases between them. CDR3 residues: CASSLFAGEDEKLFF. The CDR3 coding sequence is TGCGCCAGCAGCTTGTTTGCAGGGGAGGATGAAAAACTGTTTTTT. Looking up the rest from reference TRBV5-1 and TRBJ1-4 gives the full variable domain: KAGVTQTPRYLIKTRGQQVTLSCSPISGHRSVSWYQQTPGQGLQFLFEYFSETQRNKGNFPGRFSGRQFSNSRSEMNVSTLELGDSALYLCASSLFAGEDEKLFFGSGTQLSVL.

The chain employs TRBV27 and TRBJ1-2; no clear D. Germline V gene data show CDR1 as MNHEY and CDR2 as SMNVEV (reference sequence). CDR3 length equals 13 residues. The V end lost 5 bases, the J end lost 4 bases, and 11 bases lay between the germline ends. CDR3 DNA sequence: TGTGCCAGCAGTCTAACACAGAGCTATGGCTACACCTTC. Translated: CASSLTQSYGYTF.

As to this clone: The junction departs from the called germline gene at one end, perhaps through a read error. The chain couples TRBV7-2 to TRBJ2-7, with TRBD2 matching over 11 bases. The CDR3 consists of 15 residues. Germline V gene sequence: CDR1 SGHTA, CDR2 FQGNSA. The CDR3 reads CASSIAGGPPYEQYF. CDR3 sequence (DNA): TGTGCCAGCAGCATAGCGGGGGGGCCTCCCTACGAGCAGTACTTC.

This CDR3 reads CASSLQGEWSPLHF. DNA for the CDR3: TGCGCCAGCAGCTTGCAGGGGGAATGGTCACCCCTCCACTTT. The V call is TRBV5-1, the J call TRBJ1-6, with 7 bases that match TRBD1. J gave up 10 bases and V 1 base, and 5 bases lay outside the gene matches. The germline V gene has CDR1 SGHRS and CDR2 YFSETQ. CDR3 length: 14 amino acids.

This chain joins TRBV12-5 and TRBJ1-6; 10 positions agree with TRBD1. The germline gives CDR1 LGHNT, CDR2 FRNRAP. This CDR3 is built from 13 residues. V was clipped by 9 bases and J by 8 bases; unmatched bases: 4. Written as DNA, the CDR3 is TGTGCTAGGGGACAGGGGAATGATTCACCCCTCCACTTT. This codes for CARGQGNDSPLHF. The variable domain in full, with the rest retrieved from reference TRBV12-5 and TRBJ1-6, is DARVTQTPRHKVTEMGQEVTMRCQPILGHNTVFWYRQTMMQGLELLAYFRNRAPLDDSGMPKDRFSAEMPDATLATLKIQPSEPRDSAVYFCARGQGNDSPLHFGNGTRLTVT.

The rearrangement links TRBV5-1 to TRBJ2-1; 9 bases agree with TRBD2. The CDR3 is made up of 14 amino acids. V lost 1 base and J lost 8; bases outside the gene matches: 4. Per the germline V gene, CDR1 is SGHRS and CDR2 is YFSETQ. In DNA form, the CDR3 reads TGCGCCAGCAGCTTGCAAGCGGGGGGCCATGAGCAGTTCTTC. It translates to CASSLQAGGHEQFF. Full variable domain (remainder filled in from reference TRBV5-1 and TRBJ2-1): KAGVTQTPRYLIKTRGQQVTLSCSPISGHRSVSWYQQTPGQGLQFLFEYFSETQRNKGNFPGRFSGRQFSNSRSEMNVSTLELGDSALYLCASSLQAGGHEQFFGPGTRLTVL.

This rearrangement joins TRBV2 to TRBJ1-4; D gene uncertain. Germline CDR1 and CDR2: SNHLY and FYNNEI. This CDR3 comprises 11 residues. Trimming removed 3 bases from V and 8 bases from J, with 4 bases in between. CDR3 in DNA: TGTGCCAGCAGTGAGGAGGAAAAACTGTTTTTT. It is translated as CASSEEEKLFF.

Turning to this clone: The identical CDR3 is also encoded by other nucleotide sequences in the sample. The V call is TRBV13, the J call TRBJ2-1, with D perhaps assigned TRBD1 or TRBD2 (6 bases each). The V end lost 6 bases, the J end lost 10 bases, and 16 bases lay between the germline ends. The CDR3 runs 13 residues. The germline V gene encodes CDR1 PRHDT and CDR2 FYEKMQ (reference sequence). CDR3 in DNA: TGTGCCAGCAGGGGTACTAGCACAGGGGAGCAGTTCTTC. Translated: CASRGTSTGEQFF.

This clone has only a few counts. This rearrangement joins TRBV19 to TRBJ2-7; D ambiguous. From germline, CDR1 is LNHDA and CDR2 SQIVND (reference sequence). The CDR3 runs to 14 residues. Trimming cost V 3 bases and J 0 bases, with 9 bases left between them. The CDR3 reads CASSILDTSYEQYF. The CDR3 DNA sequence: TGTGCCAGTAGTATTCTAGACACCTCCTACGAGCAGTACTTC.

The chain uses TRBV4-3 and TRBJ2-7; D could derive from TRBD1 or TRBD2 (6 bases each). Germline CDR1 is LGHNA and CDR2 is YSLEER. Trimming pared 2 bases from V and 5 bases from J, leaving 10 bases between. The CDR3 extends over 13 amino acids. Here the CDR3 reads CASSQMEGDEQYF. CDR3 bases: TGCGCCAGCAGCCAAATGGAGGGGGACGAGCAGTACTTC.

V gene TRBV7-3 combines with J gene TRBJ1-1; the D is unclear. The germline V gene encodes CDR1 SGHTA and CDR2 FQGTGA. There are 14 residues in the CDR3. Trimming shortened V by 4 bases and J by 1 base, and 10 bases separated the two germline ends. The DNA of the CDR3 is TGTGCCAGCAGCTCAGGACGCCCGAACACTGAAGCTTTCTTT. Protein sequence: CASSSGRPNTEAFF.

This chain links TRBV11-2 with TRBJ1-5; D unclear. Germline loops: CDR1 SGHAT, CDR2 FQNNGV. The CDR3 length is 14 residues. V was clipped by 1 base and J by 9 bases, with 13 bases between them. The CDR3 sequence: CASSLAGNRGPQHF. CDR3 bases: TGTGCCAGCAGCTTAGCAGGTAACCGGGGGCCCCAGCATTTT.

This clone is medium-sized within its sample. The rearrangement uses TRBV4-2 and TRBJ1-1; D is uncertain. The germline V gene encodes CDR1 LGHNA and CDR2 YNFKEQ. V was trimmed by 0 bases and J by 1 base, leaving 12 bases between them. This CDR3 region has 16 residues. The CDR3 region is CASSQDEGSGNTEAFF. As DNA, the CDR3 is TGTGCCAGCAGCCAAGATGAGGGTTCGGGGAACACTGAAGCTTTCTTT.

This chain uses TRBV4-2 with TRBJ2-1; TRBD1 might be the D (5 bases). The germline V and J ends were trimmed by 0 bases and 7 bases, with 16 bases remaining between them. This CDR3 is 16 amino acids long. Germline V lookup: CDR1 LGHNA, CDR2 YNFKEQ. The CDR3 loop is CASSQEGRAARNEQFF. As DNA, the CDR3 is TGTGCCAGCAGCCAAGAGGGCAGGGCCGCAAGAAATGAGCAGTTCTTC.

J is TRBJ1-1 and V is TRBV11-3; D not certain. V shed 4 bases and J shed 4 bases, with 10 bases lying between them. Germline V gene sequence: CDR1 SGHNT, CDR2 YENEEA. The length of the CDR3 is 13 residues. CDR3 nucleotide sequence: TGTGCCAGCAGCTACGACAAATCCACTGAAGCTTTCTTT. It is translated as CASSYDKSTEAFF.

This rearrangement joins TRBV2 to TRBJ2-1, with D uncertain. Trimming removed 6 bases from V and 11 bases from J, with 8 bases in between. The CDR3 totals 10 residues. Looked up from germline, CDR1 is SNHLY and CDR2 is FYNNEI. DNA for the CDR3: TGTGCCAGCAGGGTTGAAAAGCAGTTCTTC. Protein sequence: CASRVEKQFF. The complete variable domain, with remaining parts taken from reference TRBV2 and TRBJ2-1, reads EPEVTQTPSHQVTQMGQEVILRCVPISNHLYFYWYRQILGQKVEFLVSFYNNEISEKSEIFDDQFSVERPDGSNFTLKIRSTKLEDSAMYFCASRVEKQFFGPGTRLTVL.